This T cell receptor (beta chain) was documented in a study of T cell responses to AZD1222 COVID-19 vaccine. Generated by immunoSEQ multiplex PCR, the TCRdb table keeps only in-frame clones and is missing some. The sample gives around 140,000 clones, approximately 88% of which show up once; roughly 6.5% is in the top ten. Concerning this clone itself: The antigen is not known.

Study-level results: Baseline seropositives among AZD1222 recipients totaled only five to seven. In a largely white British group with more females than males, clonal diversity was possibly underestimated.

The germline V gene has CDR1 SGHDN and CDR2 FVKESK. CDR3 length: 13 residues. V lost 3 bases, J lost 3 bases, and 9 bases lay in between. The TCR originated in an adult in good health. The J gene is TRBJ2-7, the V gene TRBV14; tentatively, D is TRBD1 (5 bases). The sequenced sample was peripheral blood, obtained on day 0 of AZD1222 vaccination. CDR3 protein: CASSQQGSYEQYF. The DNA for the CDR3 is TGTGCCAGCAGCCAGCAGGGTAGCTACGAGCAGTACTTC.